Listed below are T cell receptor beta chains from one sample, sequenced in a study of blood T cell repertoires in COVID-19. Using immunoSEQ multiplex PCR, the repertoire was profiled, and TCRdb retains in-frame clones only, with some absent. Of about 78,000 clones in the sample, roughly 86% were seen once. Sequenced: peripheral blood. The receptor source for this set is a woman aged 60-75 years with acute or convalescent COVID-19. The CDR3 runs from the conserved cysteine through the conserved F or W. The D gene is left open where the match is weak. The listing skips clone size in some rows; elsewhere it reads once, few, many or a size class.

J	V	D	size	CDR3	DNA
TRBJ2-2	TRBV30	TRBD2	-	CAWSSPGLAGGFSPGELFF	TGTGCCTGGAGTTCCCCGGGACTAGCGGGGGGCTTTTCCCCCGGGGAGCTGTTTTTT
TRBJ1-1	TRBV7-9	-	few	CASQMRGGHTEAFF	TGTGCCAGCCAGATGAGAGGGGGTCACACTGAAGCTTTCTTT
TRBJ1-2	TRBV7-2	-	-	CASSTPGTYHGYTF	TGTGCCAGCAGCACCCCAGGGACTTACCATGGCTACACCTTC
TRBJ1-1	TRBV6-2/TRBV6-3	TRBD1	-	CASSPGGRDTEAFF	TGTGCCAGCAGCCCAGGGGGTAGGGACACTGAAGCTTTCTTT
TRBJ1-5	TRBV19	TRBD1	-	CASNHGQGAYQPQHF	TGTGCCAGTAACCACGGACAGGGGGCTTATCAGCCCCAGCATTTT
TRBJ2-1	TRBV6-5	TRBD1	-	CASGPGVDRGYFF	TGTGCCAGCGGCCCCGGCGTGGACAGGGGATACTTCTTC
TRBJ2-7	TRBV5-4	-	-	CASSTNPGYEQYF	TGTGCCAGCAGCACAAACCCAGGGTACGAGCAGTACTTC
TRBJ2-1	TRBV4-3	TRBD2	-	CASSQDTGTSGNEQFF	TGCGCCAGCAGCCAAGATACGGGGACTAGCGGCAATGAGCAGTTCTTC
TRBJ1-5	TRBV28	-	once	CASSFAGDNQPQHF	TGTGCCAGCAGTTTTGCAGGGGACAATCAGCCCCAGCATTTT
TRBJ1-1	TRBV27	TRBD1	-	CASSEPGQRQTEAFF	TGTGCCAGCAGTGAACCGGGACAGCGTCAAACTGAAGCTTTCTTT
TRBJ1-1	TRBV30	-	few	CAWSVQAPERTEAFF	TGTGCCTGGAGTGTCCAAGCACCGGAGCGCACTGAAGCTTTCTTT
TRBJ1-5	TRBV10-3	-	-	CAISDRNQPQHF	TGTGCCATCAGTGACAGAAATCAGCCCCAGCATTTT
TRBJ2-1	TRBV12-3/TRBV12-4	-	-	CASSFGSRQFF	TGTGCCAGCAGTTTCGGTAGTCGACAGTTCTTC
TRBJ1-1	TRBV19	-	-	CASSPAGDLNTEAFF	TGTGCCAGTAGCCCAGCAGGGGATTTGAACACTGAAGCTTTCTTT
TRBJ2-5	TRBV9	-	-	CASSWGVTEETQYF	TGTGCCAGCAGCTGGGGGGTTACAGAAGAGACCCAGTACTTC
TRBJ1-6	TRBV10-2	-	-	CASSNSGTSVNSPLHF	TGCGCCAGCAGTAACTCAGGGACATCGGTTAATTCACCCCTCCACTTT
TRBJ2-1	TRBV19	-	-	CASSIGPPGYNEQFF	TGTGCCAGTAGTATAGGTCCCCCCGGCTACAATGAGCAGTTCTTC
TRBJ1-3	TRBV28	-	once	CASSLMVSASGNTIYF	TGTGCCAGCAGTTTAATGGTCAGCGCCTCTGGAAACACCATATATTTT
TRBJ2-5	TRBV9	-	-	CAGSRSGGGAETQYF	TGTGCCGGCAGCCGAAGTGGGGGGGGCGCAGAGACCCAGTACTTC
TRBJ1-1	TRBV6-6	-	once	CASSPSVGQVNTEAFF	TGTGCCAGCAGCCCTTCCGTTGGGCAGGTGAACACTGAAGCTTTCTTT
TRBJ2-7	TRBV5-1	TRBD2	-	CASSAVAGAAFEQYF	TGCGCCAGCAGCGCGGTAGCGGGTGCCGCCTTCGAGCAGTACTTC
TRBJ1-2	TRBV7-9	TRBD1	-	CASISTGGYGYTF	TGTGCCAGCATTTCCACAGGGGGCTATGGCTACACCTTC
TRBJ1-3	TRBV5-1	TRBD1	-	CASSRTGQANTIYF	TGCGCCAGCAGCAGGACAGGGCAGGCAAACACCATATATTTT
TRBJ1-2	TRBV5-1	-	-	CASSLGPAQGYGYTF	TGCGCCAGCAGCTTGGGCCCAGCCCAGGGGTATGGCTACACCTTC
TRBJ1-6	TRBV5-4	TRBD1	-	CASSRQGASYNSPLHF	TGTGCCAGCAGCCGACAGGGGGCGTCCTATAATTCACCCCTCCACTTT
TRBJ1-1	TRBV9	-	-	CASSLAPEGNTEAFF	TGTGCCAGCAGCTTAGCACCTGAGGGTAACACTGAAGCTTTCTTT
TRBJ1-2	TRBV4-1	TRBD1	-	CASSFWTGPSNYGYTF	TGCGCCAGCAGCTTTTGGACAGGCCCCTCTAACTATGGCTACACCTTC
TRBJ2-7	TRBV11-2	-	once	CASSLGSQNKREQYF	TGTGCCAGCAGCCTAGGTTCTCAAAACAAGCGCGAGCAGTACTTC
TRBJ1-2	TRBV5-4	-	once	CASSSTQGKYGYTF	TGTGCCAGCAGTTCGACTCAGGGGAAGTATGGCTACACCTTC
TRBJ1-1	TRBV11-2	-	-	CASSLIQGPEAFF	TGTGCCAGCAGCTTAATACAGGGACCTGAAGCTTTCTTT
TRBJ1-2	TRBV5-1	TRBD1	-	CASSSGQVGGYTF	TGCGCCAGCAGCTCCGGACAGGTCGGTGGCTACACCTTC
TRBJ1-2	TRBV18	-	once	CASSPQGSRGYTF	TGTGCCAGCTCACCCCAGGGCTCCAGGGGCTACACCTTC
TRBJ1-4	TRBV7-2	-	-	CASSLASQIYLFF	TGTGCCAGCAGCTTAGCGTCCCAGATATATTTGTTTTTT
TRBJ2-1	TRBV5-8	TRBD2	-	CASSLVSGTSGAYNEQFF	TGTGCCAGCAGCTTGGTGTCGGGGACTAGCGGGGCTTACAATGAGCAGTTCTTC
TRBJ1-1	TRBV6-2/TRBV6-3	-	-	CASSYDRSAEAFF	TGTGCCAGCAGTTACGACAGGAGCGCTGAAGCTTTCTTT
TRBJ1-2	TRBV12-3/TRBV12-4	-	once	CASTSGGRGYTF	TGTGCCAGCACCTCGGGGGGAAGAGGCTACACCTTC
TRBJ2-7	TRBV30	-	-	CAWTPTGKLYEQYF	TGTGCCTGGACCCCAACTGGTAAGCTCTACGAGCAGTACTTC
TRBJ1-5	TRBV4-1	-	few	CASSQDIFQPQHF	TGCGCCAGCAGCCAAGATATCTTCCAGCCCCAGCATTTT
TRBJ2-7	TRBV28	TRBD1	-	CASSSYHRGRYEQYF	TGTGCCAGCAGTTCATACCACAGGGGTAGGTACGAGCAGTACTTC
TRBJ2-3	TRBV7-2	TRBD2	-	CASSWLTGGWDTQYF	TGTGCCAGCAGCTGGCTGACGGGGGGGTGGGATACGCAGTATTTT
TRBJ2-7	TRBV5-5	-	-	CASSPRQAYEQYF	TGTGCCAGCAGCCCTAGACAGGCCTACGAGCAGTACTTC
TRBJ1-1	TRBV30	-	-	CAWSARVNTEAFF	TGTGCCTGGAGTGCCAGGGTAAACACTGAAGCTTTCTTT
TRBJ2-5	TRBV9	TRBD1	once	CASSVVGTGRETQYF	TGTGCCAGCAGCGTAGTCGGGACAGGGAGAGAGACCCAGTACTTC
TRBJ2-5	TRBV3-1/TRBV3-2	-	-	CASSQVLETQYF	TGTGCCAGCAGCCAAGTCCTGGAGACCCAGTACTTC
TRBJ2-5	TRBV9	TRBD1	-	CASSLGQSQETQYF	TGTGCCAGCAGCCTGGGACAGAGCCAAGAGACCCAGTACTTC
TRBJ1-3	TRBV1	-	-	CTSSQGSGGNTIYF	TGCACCAGCAGCCAAGGGTCAGGGGGAAACACCATATATTTT
TRBJ2-1	TRBV9	TRBD2	-	CASSGTSGKTTEQFF	TGTGCCAGCAGCGGGACTAGCGGGAAGACGACTGAGCAGTTCTTC
TRBJ2-7	TRBV9	TRBD2	-	CASSVDLAATYEQYF	TGTGCCAGCAGCGTAGATCTAGCGGCGACCTACGAGCAGTACTTC
TRBJ2-1	TRBV7-3	TRBD2	-	CASSSSSGRWNEQFF	TGTGCCAGCAGCTCGTCTAGCGGGAGGTGGAATGAGCAGTTCTTC
TRBJ2-7	TRBV7-9	-	-	CASSAKQGGYSYEQYF	TGTGCCAGCAGCGCAAAACAGGGTGGGTACTCCTACGAGCAGTACTTC
TRBJ1-2	TRBV20-1	TRBD1	-	CSASDRVGYGYTF	TGCAGTGCTAGTGACAGGGTTGGATATGGCTACACCTTC